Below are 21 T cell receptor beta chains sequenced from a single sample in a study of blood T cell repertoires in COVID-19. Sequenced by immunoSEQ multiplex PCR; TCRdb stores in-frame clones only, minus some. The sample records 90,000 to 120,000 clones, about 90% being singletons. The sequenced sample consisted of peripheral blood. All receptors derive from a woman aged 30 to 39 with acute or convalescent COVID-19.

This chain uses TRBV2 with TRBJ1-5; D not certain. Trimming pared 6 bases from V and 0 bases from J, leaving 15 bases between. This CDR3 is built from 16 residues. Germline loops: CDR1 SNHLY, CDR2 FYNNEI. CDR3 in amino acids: CASRKGGGNSNQPQHF. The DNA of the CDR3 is TGTGCCAGCAGAAAAGGTGGAGGAAATAGCAATCAGCCCCAGCATTTT. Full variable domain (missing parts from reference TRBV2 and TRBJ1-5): EPEVTQTPSHQVTQMGQEVILRCVPISNHLYFYWYRQILGQKVEFLVSFYNNEISEKSEIFDDQFSVERPDGSNFTLKIRSTKLEDSAMYFCASRKGGGNSNQPQHFGDGTRLSIL.

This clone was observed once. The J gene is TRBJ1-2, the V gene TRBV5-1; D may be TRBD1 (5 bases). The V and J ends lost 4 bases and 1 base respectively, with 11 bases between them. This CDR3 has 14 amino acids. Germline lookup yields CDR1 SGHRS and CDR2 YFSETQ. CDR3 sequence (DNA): TGCGCCAGCAGCCCCCATCAGGGTAACTATGGCTACACCTTC. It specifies CASSPHQGNYGYTF.

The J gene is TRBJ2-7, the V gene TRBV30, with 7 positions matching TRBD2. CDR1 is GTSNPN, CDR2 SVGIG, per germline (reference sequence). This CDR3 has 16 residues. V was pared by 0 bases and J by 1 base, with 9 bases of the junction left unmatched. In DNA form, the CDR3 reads TGTGCCTGGAGTGTACGGTCTAGCGGTCCTTCCTACGAGCAGTACTTC. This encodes CAWSVRSSGPSYEQYF. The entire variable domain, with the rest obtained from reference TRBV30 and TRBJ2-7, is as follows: SQTIHQWPATLVQPVGSPLSLECTVEGTSNPNLYWYRQAAGRGLQLLFYSVGIGQISSEVPQNLSASRPQDRQFILSSKKLLLSDSGFYLCAWSVRSSGPSYEQYFGPGTRLTVT.

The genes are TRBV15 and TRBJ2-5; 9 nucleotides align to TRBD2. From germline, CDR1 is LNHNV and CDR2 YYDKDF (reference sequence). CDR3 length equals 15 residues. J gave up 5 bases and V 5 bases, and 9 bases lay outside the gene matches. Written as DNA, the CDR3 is TGTGCCACCAGCTCCCGCGGGGGGGCCCTGGAGACCCAGTACTTC. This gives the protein CATSSRGGALETQYF.

CDR3 region: CASSYRTGTGAYEQYF. CDR3 DNA: TGTGCCAGCAGCTATCGCACCGGGACAGGAGCCTACGAGCAGTACTTC. This chain connects TRBV28 to TRBJ2-7, with TRBD1 identical over 8 bases. Germline V lookup: CDR1 MDHEN, CDR2 SYDVKM. There are 16 residues in the CDR3. V shed 6 bases and J 2 bases; nucleotides not matched to a gene: 12.

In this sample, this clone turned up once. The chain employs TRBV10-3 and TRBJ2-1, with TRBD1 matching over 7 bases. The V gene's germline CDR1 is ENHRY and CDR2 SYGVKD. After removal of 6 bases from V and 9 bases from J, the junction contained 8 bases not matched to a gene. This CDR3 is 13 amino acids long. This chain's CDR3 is CAISRDPGGEQFF. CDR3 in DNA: TGTGCCATCAGCCGGGACCCAGGGGGTGAGCAGTTCTTC.

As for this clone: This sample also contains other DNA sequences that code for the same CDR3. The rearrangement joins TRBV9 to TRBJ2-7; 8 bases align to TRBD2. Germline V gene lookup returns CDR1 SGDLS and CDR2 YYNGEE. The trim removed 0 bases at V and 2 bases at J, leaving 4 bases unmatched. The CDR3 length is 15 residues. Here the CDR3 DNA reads TGTGCCAGCAGCGTAGGAACTAGCGGTACCTACGAGCAGTACTTC. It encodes CASSVGTSGTYEQYF.

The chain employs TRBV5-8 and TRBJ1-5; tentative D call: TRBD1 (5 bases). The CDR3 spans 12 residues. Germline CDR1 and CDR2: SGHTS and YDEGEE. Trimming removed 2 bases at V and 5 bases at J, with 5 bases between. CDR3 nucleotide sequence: TGTGCCAGCAGCTTCAGGGATCAGCCCCAGCATTTT. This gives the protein CASSFRDQPQHF.

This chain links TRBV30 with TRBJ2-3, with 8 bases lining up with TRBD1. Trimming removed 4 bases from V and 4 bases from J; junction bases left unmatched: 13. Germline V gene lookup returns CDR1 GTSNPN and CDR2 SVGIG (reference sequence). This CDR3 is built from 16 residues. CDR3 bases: TGTGCCTGGACCCAGGGGGCAAATCTTTTCGCAGATACGCAGTATTTT. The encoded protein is CAWTQGANLFADTQYF.

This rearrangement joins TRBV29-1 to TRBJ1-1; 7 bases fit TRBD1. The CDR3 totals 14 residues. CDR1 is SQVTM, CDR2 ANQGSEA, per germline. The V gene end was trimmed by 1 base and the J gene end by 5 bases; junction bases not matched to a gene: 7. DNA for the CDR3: TGCAGCGTTGAAGGGGTAGGGGGCAAAACTGAAGCTTTCTTT. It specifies CSVEGVGGKTEAFF. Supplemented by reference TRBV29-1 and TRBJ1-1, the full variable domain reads SAVISQKPSRDICQRGTSLTIQCQVDSQVTMMFWYRQQPGQSLTLIATANQGSEATYESGFVIDKFPISRPNLTFSTLTVSNMSPEDSSIYLCSVEGVGGKTEAFFGQGTRLTVV.

CDR3 loop: CATSDFTSGGSYNEQFF. The CDR3 region has the DNA TGTGCCACCAGTGATTTTACTAGCGGGGGCTCCTACAATGAGCAGTTCTTC. This sequence joins TRBV24-1 and TRBJ2-1, with 11 bases aligning to TRBD2. The CDR3 covers 17 residues. V gave up 1 base and J gave up 0 bases; unmatched junction bases: 1. Germline CDR1 is KGHDR and CDR2 is SFDVKD.

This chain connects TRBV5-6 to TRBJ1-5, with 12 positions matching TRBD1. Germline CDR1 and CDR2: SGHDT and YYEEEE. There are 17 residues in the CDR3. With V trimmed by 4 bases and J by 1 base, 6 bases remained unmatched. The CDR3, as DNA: TGTGCCAGCAGCACCGGGACAGGGGGCGGGAGCAATCAGCCCCAGCATTTT. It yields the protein CASSTGTGGGSNQPQHF.

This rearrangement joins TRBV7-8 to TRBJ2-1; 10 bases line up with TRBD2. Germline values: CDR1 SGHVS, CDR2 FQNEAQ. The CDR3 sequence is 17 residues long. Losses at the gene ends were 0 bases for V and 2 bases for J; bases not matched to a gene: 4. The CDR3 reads CASSLAHSGRTYNEQFF. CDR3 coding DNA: TGTGCCAGCAGCTTAGCCCATAGCGGGAGGACCTACAATGAGCAGTTCTTC.

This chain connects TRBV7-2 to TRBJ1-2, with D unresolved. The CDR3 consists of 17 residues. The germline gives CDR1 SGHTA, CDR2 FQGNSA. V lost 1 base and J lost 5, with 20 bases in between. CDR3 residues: CASSLDRGSGKWYGYTF. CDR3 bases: TGTGCCAGCAGCTTAGATCGGGGATCTGGTAAATGGTATGGCTACACCTTC.

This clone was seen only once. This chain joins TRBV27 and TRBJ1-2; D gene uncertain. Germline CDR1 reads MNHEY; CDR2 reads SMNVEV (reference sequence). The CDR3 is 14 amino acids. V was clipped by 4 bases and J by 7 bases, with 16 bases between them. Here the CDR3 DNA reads TGTGCCAGCAGTTCCTGGGAGGATTCGGGTGGCTACACCTTC. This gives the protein CASSSWEDSGGYTF.

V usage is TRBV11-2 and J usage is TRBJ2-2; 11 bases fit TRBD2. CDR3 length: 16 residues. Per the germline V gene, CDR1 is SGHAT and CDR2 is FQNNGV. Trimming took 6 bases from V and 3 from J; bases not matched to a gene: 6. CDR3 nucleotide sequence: TGTGCCAGCAGTCTGCTAGCGGGAGGTCACACCGGGGAGCTGTTTTTT. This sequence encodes CASSLLAGGHTGELFF.

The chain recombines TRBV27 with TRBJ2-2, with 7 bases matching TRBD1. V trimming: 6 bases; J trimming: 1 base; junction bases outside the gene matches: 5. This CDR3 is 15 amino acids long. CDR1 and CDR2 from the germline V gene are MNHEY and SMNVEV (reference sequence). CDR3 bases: TGTGCCAGCAGAATAGGGGGCTTGAACACCGGGGAGCTGTTTTTT. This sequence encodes CASRIGGLNTGELFF.

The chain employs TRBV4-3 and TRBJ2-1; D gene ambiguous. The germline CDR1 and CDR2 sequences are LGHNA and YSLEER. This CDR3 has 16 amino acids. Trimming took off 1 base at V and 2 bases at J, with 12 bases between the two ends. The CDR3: CASSQGRFRAYNEQFF. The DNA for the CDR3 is TGCGCCAGCAGCCAAGGGAGATTCCGGGCCTACAATGAGCAGTTCTTC.

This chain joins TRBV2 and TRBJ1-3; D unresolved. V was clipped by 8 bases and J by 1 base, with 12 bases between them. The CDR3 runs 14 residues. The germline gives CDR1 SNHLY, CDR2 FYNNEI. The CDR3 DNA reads TGTGCCAGCTCCCTGAGAGGATCTGGAAACACCATATATTTT. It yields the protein CASSLRGSGNTIYF.

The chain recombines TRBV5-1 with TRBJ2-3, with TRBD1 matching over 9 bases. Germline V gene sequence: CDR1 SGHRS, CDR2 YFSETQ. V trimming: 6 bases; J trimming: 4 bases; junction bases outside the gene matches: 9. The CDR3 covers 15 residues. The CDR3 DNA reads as TGCGCCAGCAAACAGGGGGCGAATCGCGCAGATACGCAGTATTTT. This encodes CASKQGANRADTQYF. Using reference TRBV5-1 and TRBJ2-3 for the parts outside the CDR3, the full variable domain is KAGVTQTPRYLIKTRGQQVTLSCSPISGHRSVSWYQQTPGQGLQFLFEYFSETQRNKGNFPGRFSGRQFSNSRSEMNVSTLELGDSALYLCASKQGANRADTQYFGPGTRLTVL.

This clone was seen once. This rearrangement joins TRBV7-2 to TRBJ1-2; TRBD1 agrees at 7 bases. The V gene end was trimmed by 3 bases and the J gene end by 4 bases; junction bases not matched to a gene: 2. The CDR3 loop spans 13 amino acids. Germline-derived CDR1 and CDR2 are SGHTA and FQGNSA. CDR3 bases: TGTGCCAGCAGCTTGGGACAGAGCTATGGCTACACCTTC. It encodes CASSLGQSYGYTF. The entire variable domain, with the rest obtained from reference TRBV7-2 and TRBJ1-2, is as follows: GAGVSQSPSNKVTEKGKDVELRCDPISGHTALYWYRQSLGQGLEFLIYFQGNSAPDKSGLPSDRFSAERTGGSVSTLTIQRTQQEDSAVYLCASSLGQSYGYTFGSGTRLTVV.